This TCR beta chain was retrieved from a study of T cell changes during pregnancy in multiple sclerosis. Sequencing used immunoSEQ multiplex PCR; TCRdb keeps in-frame clones, though not all of them. The table shows about 43,000 clones, with roughly 88% occurring only once. V lost 6 bases and J lost 0, with 13 bases in between. CDR3 length equals 15 residues. Per the germline V gene, CDR1 is SNHLY and CDR2 is FYNNEI. The starting material was peripheral blood, obtained in the second trimester of pregnancy. The TCR sequence derives from a female donor in good health, enrolled as a control in a pregnancy study. The chain recombines TRBV2 with TRBJ2-3; maybe TRBD1 (6 bases). CDR3 amino acids: CASRIGQTSTDTQYF. Written as DNA, the CDR3 is TGTGCCAGCAGAATAGGACAGACTAGCACAGATACGCAGTATTTT.